This TCR beta chain was recorded in a study of blood T cell repertoires in COVID-19 (dated by TCRdb to about 2020). Concerning the study at large: The collaborator samples originated in the United States, Italy and Spain and spanned the acute and convalescent phases of COVID-19. The material from the prospective study consisted of cDNA or gDNA derived from T cells, B-cell-depleted T cells, or PBMCs. Deeply sampled blood TCRbeta repertoires from subjects exposed to, actively infected with, or recovered from COVID-19 were included in the dataset. The repertoires were released in a freely available public database meant as a resource for research on the immune response to SARS-CoV-2. The samples were drawn from the first 160 participants of the ongoing ImmuneRACE study and from 1,254 subjects provided by 6 global collaborators. A de-identified subject ID, COVID-19 status, age in years and sex were almost always included in the sample metadata. Where HLA class I and class II types were available, the types were taken from metadata supplied by the sample provider, not from assay-based typing.

Samples from volunteer blood donors who had recovered from COVID-19 were contributed by a second Seattle source. The collaborating institutions used their own protocols to collect whole blood in K2EDTA tubes. For TCRbeta analysis, collaborators shipped samples in one of three forms: frozen whole blood, isolated PBMCs, or DNA extracted from either of those sample types. TCRbeta CDR3 regions were amplified from genomic DNA by means of the immunoSEQ Assay, a bias-controlled multiplex PCR. As for how the authors treated the data: The number of nucleated cells in each sample was estimated by amplification of reference gene primers within the assay. Sequence reads were collapsed and filtered to measure the absolute abundance of every unique TCRbeta CDR3 rearrangement. For each sample, productive Simpson clonality was calculated as the square root of Simpson's diversity index over productive rearrangements. In its TCRdb copy, this immuneACCESS table keeps in-frame sequences only and misses some clones. Where compared with another copy, unresolved V genes explain less than half of these, and the others have no known cause. The V and J calls and clone size come from that table; D and trimming were worked out from the DNA. For this sample the table gives roughly 240,000 clones, of which around four fifths were detected only once. Clones ranked in the top ten supply under 5.5% of the sample.

The germline V end is reduced by 4 bases and the J end by 4 bases; junction bases left unmatched: 14. From its cysteine to its phenylalanine, the CDR3 spans 16 amino acids. The sequence is cut down to CDR3 DNA, 48 bases in frame from base 1. CDR1 and CDR2, looked up from the germline V gene, are SGHDT and YYEEEE. Regarding this clone: Its antigen remains undetermined. Base quality data are lacking; no much larger clone is found one base away.

The full study reports these points: Clinical and demographic metadata were provided uncurated, with the amount varying by source and participant.

This receptor was taken from a man aged 60-69 years who had recovered from COVID-19. Sequencing was performed on peripheral blood. The chain joins TRBV5-6 to TRBJ2-7; TRBD2 matches 7 bases in the middle. The bases read TGTGCCAGCAGCAACAAAGCGGGGACTGAACAGTACGAGCAGTACTTC. This sequence encodes CASSNKAGTEQYEQYF.